Included here is one T cell receptor beta chain sequence, with context. The CDR3 is made up of 15 amino acids. Germline values: CDR1 LNHDA, CDR2 SQIVND (reference sequence). V shed 7 bases and J 8 bases; nucleotides not matched to a gene: 14. Original processing methods: Estimation of nucleated cell counts was performed using reference gene primer amplification. The protocol was immunoSEQ multiplex PCR, while the TCRdb copy is restricted to in-frame clones and leaves out a portion. Clonal size and the V and J genes are those of that table, whereas D and trimming came from the DNA. The profile shows about 160,000 clones, around four fifths of them singletons. This specimen belongs to a study of blood T cell repertoires in COVID-19. Study-wide context: Acute and convalescent COVID-19 specimens originated in the United States, Italy and Spain. T cells, B-cell-depleted T cells, or PBMCs provided the cDNA or gDNA that served as material.

Material for sequencing was peripheral blood. The receptor's source is a woman of 80 years or more with acute or convalescent COVID-19. This chain links TRBV19 with TRBJ1-2, with 9 nucleotides matching TRBD1. The CDR3 spells CASTVGTGPHRGYTF. CDR3 DNA: TGTGCCAGTACCGTCGGGACAGGGCCTCATCGGGGCTACACCTTC.